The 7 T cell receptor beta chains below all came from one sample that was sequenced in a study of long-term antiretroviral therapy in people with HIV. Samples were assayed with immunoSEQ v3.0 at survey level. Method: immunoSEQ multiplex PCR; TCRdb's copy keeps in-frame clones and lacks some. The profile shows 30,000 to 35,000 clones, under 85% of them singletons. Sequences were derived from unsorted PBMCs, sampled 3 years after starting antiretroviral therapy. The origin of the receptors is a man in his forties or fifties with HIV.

The DNA of the CDR3 is TGTGCCAGCAGTTCCTTGGACAGGTTCTATGGCTACACCTTC. It yields the protein CASSSLDRFYGYTF. V and J are TRBV27 and TRBJ1-2, with 7 bases matching TRBD1. Germline CDR1 MNHEY, CDR2 SMNVEV (reference sequence). The CDR3 spans 14 residues. V was pared by 4 bases and J by 4 bases, with 6 bases of the junction left unmatched.

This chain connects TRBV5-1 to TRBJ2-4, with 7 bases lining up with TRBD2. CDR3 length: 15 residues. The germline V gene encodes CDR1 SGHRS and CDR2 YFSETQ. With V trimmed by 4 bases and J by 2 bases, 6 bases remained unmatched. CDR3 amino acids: CASSPTSETKNIQYF. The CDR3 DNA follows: TGCGCCAGCAGCCCCACTAGCGAAACCAAAAACATTCAGTACTTC.

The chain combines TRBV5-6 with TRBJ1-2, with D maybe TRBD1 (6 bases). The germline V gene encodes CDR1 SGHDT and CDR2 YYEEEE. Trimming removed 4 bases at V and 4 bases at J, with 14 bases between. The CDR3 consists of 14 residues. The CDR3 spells CASSPQTGFYGYTF. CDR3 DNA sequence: TGTGCCAGCAGCCCTCAGACAGGATTCTATGGCTACACCTTC.

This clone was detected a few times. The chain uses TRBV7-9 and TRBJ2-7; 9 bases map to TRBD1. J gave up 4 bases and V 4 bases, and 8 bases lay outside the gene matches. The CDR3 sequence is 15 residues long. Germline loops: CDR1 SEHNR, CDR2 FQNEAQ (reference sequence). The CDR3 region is CASSSAGQGSYEQYF. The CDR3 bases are TGTGCCAGCAGCTCAGCGGGACAGGGCTCATACGAGCAGTACTTC.

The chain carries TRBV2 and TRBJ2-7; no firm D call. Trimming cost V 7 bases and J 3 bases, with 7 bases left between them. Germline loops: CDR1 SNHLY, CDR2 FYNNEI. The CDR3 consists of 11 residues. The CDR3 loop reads CASMGGYEQYF. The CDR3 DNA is TGTGCCAGCATGGGCGGCTACGAGCAGTACTTC.

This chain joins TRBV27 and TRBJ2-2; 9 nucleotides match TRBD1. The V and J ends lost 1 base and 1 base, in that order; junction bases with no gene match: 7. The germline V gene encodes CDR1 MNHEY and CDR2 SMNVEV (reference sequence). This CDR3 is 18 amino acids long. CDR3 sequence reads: CASSLYGTGTGNTGELFF. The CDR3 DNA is TGTGCCAGCAGTTTATATGGGACAGGGACGGGGAACACCGGGGAGCTGTTTTTT.

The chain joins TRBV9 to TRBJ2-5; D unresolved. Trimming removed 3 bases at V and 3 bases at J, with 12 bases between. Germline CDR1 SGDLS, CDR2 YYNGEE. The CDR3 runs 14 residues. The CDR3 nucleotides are TGTGCCAGCAGCGGCTCAGTGAGTGAAGAGACCCAGTACTTC. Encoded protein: CASSGSVSEETQYF.